The sequence of this T cell receptor (beta chain) was determined in a study of monozygotic twins with inflammatory bowel disease. Study outcomes and limitations: No one strong IBD-associated signal or clonotype was supported. Against healthy co-twins, IBD patients had lower TCRbeta diversity (measured by inverse Simpson).

Looked up from germline, CDR1 is SGHRS and CDR2 is YFSETQ. This CDR3 contains 18 residues. Two nested PCRs, roughly 17 and 9 cycles, amplified TCRalpha and TCRbeta cDNA. Following a re-call of the 5' RACE reads, TCRdb has one entry per CDR3 protein and lacks DNA. The table lists approximately 300,000 distinct CDR3 sequences. A note on this clonotype: The target antigen is unknown.

The chain carries TRBV5-1 and TRBJ2-2; the TRBD1 assignment by TCRdb is unverifiable without DNA. The sequence came from a human donor with ulcerative colitis or Crohn's disease, or a healthy co-twin of an affected twin (not recorded which). The sequenced sample was blood. This CDR3 is CASRPRSGTGVLTGELFF.